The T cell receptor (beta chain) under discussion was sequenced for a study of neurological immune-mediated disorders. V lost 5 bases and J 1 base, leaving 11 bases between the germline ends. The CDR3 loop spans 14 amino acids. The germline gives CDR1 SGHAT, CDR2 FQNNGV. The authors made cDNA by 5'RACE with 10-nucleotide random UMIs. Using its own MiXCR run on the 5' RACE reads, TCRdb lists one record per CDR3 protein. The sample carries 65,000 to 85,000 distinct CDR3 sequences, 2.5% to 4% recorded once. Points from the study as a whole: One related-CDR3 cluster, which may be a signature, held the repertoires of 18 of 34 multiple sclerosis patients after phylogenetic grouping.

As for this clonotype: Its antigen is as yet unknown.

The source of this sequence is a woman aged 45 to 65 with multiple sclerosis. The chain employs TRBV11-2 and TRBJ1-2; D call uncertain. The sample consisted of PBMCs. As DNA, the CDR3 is TGTGCCAGCAGCAAAACCGGGCGTAACTATGGCTACACCTTC. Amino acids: CASSKTGRNYGYTF.